The T cell receptor (beta chain) described here comes from a study of OX40 agonist ivuxolimab in advanced cancers. The CDR3 loop spans 11 amino acids. Method: immunoSEQ multiplex PCR; TCRdb's copy keeps in-frame clones and lacks some. The sample lists some 120,000 clones, 80% to 95% occurring once. The chain has TRBV1 and TRBJ1-1; the D call TRBD1 from the table was never checked on the DNA. TRBV1 is noted as a pseudogene. The source was CD4+ or CD8+ T cells sorted from blood, collected in a trial of the OX40 agonist ivuxolimab. This TCR was sampled from an adult with an advanced solid tumor such as melanoma, head and neck, liver or kidney cancer. CDR3 region: CTSSPDRGAFF. The CDR3 DNA is TGCACCAGCAGCCCGGACAGGGGAGCTTTCTTT.